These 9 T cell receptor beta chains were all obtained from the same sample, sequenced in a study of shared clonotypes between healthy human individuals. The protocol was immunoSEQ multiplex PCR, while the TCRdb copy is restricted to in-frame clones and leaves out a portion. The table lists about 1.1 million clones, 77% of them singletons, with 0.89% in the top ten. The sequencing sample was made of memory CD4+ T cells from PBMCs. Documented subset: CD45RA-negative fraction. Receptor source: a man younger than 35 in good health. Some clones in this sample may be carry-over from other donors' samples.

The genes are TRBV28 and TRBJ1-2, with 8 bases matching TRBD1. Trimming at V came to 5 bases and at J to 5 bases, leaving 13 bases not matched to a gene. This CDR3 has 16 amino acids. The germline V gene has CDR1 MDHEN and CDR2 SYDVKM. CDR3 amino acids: CASSLTQGVEGYGYTF. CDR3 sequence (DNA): TGTGCCAGCAGTCTCACACAGGGGGTCGAGGGGTATGGCTACACCTTC.

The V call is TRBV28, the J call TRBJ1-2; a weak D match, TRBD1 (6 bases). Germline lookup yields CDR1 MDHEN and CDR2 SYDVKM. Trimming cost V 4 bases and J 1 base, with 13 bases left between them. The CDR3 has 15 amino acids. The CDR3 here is CASSSYEQGNYGYTF. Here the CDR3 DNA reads TGTGCCAGCAGTTCATACGAACAGGGTAACTATGGCTACACCTTC.

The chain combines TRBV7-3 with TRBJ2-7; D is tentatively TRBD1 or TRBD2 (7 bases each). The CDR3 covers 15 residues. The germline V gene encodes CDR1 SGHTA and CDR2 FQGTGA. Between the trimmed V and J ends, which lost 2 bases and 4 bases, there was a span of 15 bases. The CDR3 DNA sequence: TGTGCCAGCAGCTTAGGTCCAGCGGGACAGTACGAGCAGTACTTC. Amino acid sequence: CASSLGPAGQYEQYF. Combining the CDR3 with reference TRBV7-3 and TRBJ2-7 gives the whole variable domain GAGVSQTPSNKVTEKGKYVELRCDPISGHTALYWYRQSLGQGPEFLIYFQGTGAADDSGLPNDRFFAVRPEGSVSTLKIQRTERGDSAVYLCASSLGPAGQYEQYFGPGTRLTVT.

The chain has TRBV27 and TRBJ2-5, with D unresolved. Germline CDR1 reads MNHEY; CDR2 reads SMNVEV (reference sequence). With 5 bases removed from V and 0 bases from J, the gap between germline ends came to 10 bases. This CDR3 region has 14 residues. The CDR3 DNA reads TGTGCCAGCAGTGCGACCTTGTACCAAGAGACCCAGTACTTC. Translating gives CASSATLYQETQYF.

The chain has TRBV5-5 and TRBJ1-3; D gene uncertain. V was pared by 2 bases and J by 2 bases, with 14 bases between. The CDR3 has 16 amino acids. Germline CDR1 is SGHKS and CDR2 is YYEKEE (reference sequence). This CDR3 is CASSFQAVSAGNTIYF. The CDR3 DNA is TGTGCCAGCAGCTTCCAGGCCGTAAGCGCTGGAAACACCATATATTTT.

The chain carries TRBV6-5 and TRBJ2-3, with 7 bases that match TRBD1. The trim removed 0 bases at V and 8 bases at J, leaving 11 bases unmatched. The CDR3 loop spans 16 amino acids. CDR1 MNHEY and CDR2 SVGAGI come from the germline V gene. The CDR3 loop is CASSYSMAGGARTQYF. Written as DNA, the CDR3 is TGTGCCAGCAGTTACTCGATGGCAGGGGGTGCACGTACGCAGTATTTT.

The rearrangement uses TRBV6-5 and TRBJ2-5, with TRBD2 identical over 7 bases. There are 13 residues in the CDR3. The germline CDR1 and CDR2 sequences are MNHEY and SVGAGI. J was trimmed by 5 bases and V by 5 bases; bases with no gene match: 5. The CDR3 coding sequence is TGTGCCAGCAGTCCGGGGGGTCGGGAGACCCAGTACTTC. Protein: CASSPGGRETQYF.

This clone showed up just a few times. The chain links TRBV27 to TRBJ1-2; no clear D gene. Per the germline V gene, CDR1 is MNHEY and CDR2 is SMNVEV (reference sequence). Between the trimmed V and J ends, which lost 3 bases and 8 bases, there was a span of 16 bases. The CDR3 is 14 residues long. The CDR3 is CASSFRRITGGYTF. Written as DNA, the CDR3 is TGTGCCAGCAGTTTTCGGCGGATCACGGGGGGCTACACCTTC.

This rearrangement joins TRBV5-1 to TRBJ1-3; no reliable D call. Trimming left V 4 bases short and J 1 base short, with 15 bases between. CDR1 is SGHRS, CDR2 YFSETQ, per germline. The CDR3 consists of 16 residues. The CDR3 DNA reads TGCGCCAGCAGCCCCCTCATAGGTGGGTCTGGAAACACCATATATTTT. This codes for CASSPLIGGSGNTIYF. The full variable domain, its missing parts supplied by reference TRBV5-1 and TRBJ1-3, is KAGVTQTPRYLIKTRGQQVTLSCSPISGHRSVSWYQQTPGQGLQFLFEYFSETQRNKGNFPGRFSGRQFSNSRSEMNVSTLELGDSALYLCASSPLIGGSGNTIYFGEGSWLTVV.